The rows below give T cell receptor beta chains drawn from one sample of a study of blood T cell repertoires in COVID-19. The table came from immunoSEQ multiplex PCR; TCRdb's copy has only in-frame clones and leaves some out. The sample includes just over 300,000 clones, approximately 83% of them seen just once. The sequenced sample consisted of PBMCs or T cells enriched from blood (not recorded which). These TCRs come from a man aged 30 to 39 who had recovered from COVID-19. Both conserved end residues are part of each CDR3. A D gene is named only where the DNA matches it firmly. Where a row states a size, it is once, few, many or the class of an expanded clone; other rows omit it.

CDR3aa | CDR3nt | v_gene | len | j_gene | d_gene | abundance
CASSQDLATKETQYF | TGCGCCAGCAGCCAAGATCTAGCTACCAAAGAGACCCAGTACTTC | TRBV4-1 | 15 | TRBJ2-5 | NA | NA
CASARTLAGVGGAEQYF | TGTGCTAGTGCCCGAACGCTAGCGGGGGTCGGGGGGGCCGAGCAGTACTTC | TRBV12-5 | 17 | TRBJ2-7 | TRBD2 | NA
CASSAKPGQYNSPLHF | TGTGCCAGCAGCGCGAAGCCGGGACAGTATAATTCACCCCTCCACTTT | TRBV9 | 16 | TRBJ1-6 | TRBD1 | few
CSVSEGSINQPQHF | TGCAGCGTTTCGGAGGGTAGTATCAATCAGCCCCAGCATTTT | TRBV29-1 | 14 | TRBJ1-5 | NA | NA
CASSPRQGVNTEAFF | TGTGCCAGCAGCCCCAGACAGGGAGTGAACACTGAAGCTTTCTTT | TRBV3-1/TRBV3-2 | 15 | TRBJ1-1 | TRBD1 | NA
CASSYGGAMNYGYTF | TGTGCCAGCAGTTACGGGGGGGCCATGAACTATGGCTACACCTTC | TRBV6-6 | 15 | TRBJ1-2 | NA | NA
CASSPRQGINGYTF | TGTGCCAGCAGCCCACGACAGGGAATAAATGGCTACACCTTC | TRBV3-1/TRBV3-2 | 14 | TRBJ1-2 | TRBD1 | NA
CASKLGDSNQPQHF | TGTGCCAGTAAGCTTGGAGATAGCAATCAGCCCCAGCATTTT | TRBV19 | 14 | TRBJ1-5 | NA | NA
CASSQVNTEAFF | TGTGCCAGCAGCCAGGTAAACACTGAAGCTTTCTTT | TRBV5-5 | 12 | TRBJ1-1 | NA | NA
CASSASGYNEQFF | TGCGCCAGCAGTGCCAGCGGTTACAATGAGCAGTTCTTC | TRBV10-1 | 13 | TRBJ2-1 | NA | NA
CASRNTGGETGELFF | TGCGCCAGCAGAAATACAGGGGGAGAAACCGGGGAGCTGTTTTTT | TRBV5-1 | 15 | TRBJ2-2 | TRBD1 | NA
CASSEGFAGAPRDEQFF | TGTGCCAGCAGTGAAGGATTCGCAGGGGCCCCTAGGGATGAGCAGTTCTTC | TRBV6-1 | 17 | TRBJ2-1 | NA | NA
CASCGGNTEAFF | TGCGCCAGCTGCGGCGGAAACACTGAAGCTTTCTTT | TRBV10-2 | 12 | TRBJ1-1 | NA | NA
CASSLAGSLEQYF | TGTGCCAGCAGCTTAGCGGGGTCCTTAGAGCAGTACTTC | TRBV13 | 13 | TRBJ2-7 | NA | NA
CASSLVRRGTDTQYF | TGTGCCAGCAGCTTAGTGAGGCGGGGCACAGATACGCAGTATTTT | TRBV7-2 | 15 | TRBJ2-3 | NA | NA
CASSQSHGTEAFF | TGTGCCAGCAGCCAATCACATGGCACTGAAGCTTTCTTT | TRBV7-2 | 13 | TRBJ1-1 | NA | NA
CASNAGQGFTEAFF | TGTGCCAGCAATGCAGGACAGGGGTTCACTGAAGCTTTCTTT | TRBV6-5 | 14 | TRBJ1-1 | TRBD1 | NA
CASSPRGNHEQYF | TGTGCCAGCTCACCGCGAGGGAACCACGAGCAGTACTTC | TRBV18 | 13 | TRBJ2-7 | NA | NA
CATSRDRSTEAFF | TGTGCCACCAGCAGAGATCGGTCTACTGAAGCTTTCTTT | TRBV15 | 13 | TRBJ1-1 | NA | few
CASSWGTGYPATNEKLFF | TGTGCCAGCAGCTGGGGGACAGGGTATCCTGCAACTAATGAAAAACTGTTTTTT | TRBV5-5 | 18 | TRBJ1-4 | TRBD1 | NA
CAWTQRDRGYNSQFF | TGTGCCTGGACACAACGGGACAGGGGTTACAATTCGCAGTTCTTC | TRBV30 | 15 | TRBJ2-1 | TRBD1 | NA
CASSQVADGPYGYTF | TGTGCCAGCAGCCAAGTTGCGGATGGCCCCTATGGCTACACCTTC | TRBV4-2 | 15 | TRBJ1-2 | NA | NA
CASRGLAGGSSTDTQYF | TGTGCCAGCAGGGGACTAGCGGGGGGCTCTTCAACAGATACGCAGTATTTT | TRBV2 | 17 | TRBJ2-3 | TRBD2 | few
CASSFVGDYGYTF | TGTGCCAGCAGCTTTGTAGGGGACTATGGCTACACCTTC | TRBV5-8 | 13 | TRBJ1-2 | NA | NA
CASSQVPGGAYEQYF | TGTGCCAGCAGCCAAGTTCCGGGGGGAGCCTACGAGCAGTACTTC | TRBV3-1/TRBV3-2 | 15 | TRBJ2-7 | TRBD2 | NA
CSVDSGGGISTDTQYF | TGCAGCGTTGACTCCGGCGGGGGGATTAGCACAGATACGCAGTATTTT | TRBV29-1 | 16 | TRBJ2-3 | TRBD2 | NA
CSVGPPPGGPTGLFF | TGCAGCGTTGGACCTCCTCCGGGGGGGCCCACGGGCCTGTTTTTT | TRBV29-1 | 15 | TRBJ1-4 | NA | NA
CASSQDPGVGGYTF | TGCGCCAGCAGCCAAGATCCAGGGGTCGGGGGCTACACCTTC | TRBV4-3 | 14 | TRBJ1-2 | NA | NA
CASSAGQLTPNTGELFF | TGTGCCAGCAGTGCGGGACAGCTAACCCCGAACACCGGGGAGCTGTTTTTT | TRBV2 | 17 | TRBJ2-2 | TRBD1 | once
CASSRDSLYNSPLHF | TGTGCCAGCAGCAGGGACAGCCTTTATAATTCACCCCTCCACTTT | TRBV11-2 | 15 | TRBJ1-6 | TRBD1 | NA
CASSLSYRAGNTIYF | TGTGCCAGCAGCTTATCTTACAGGGCCGGAAACACCATATATTTT | TRBV11-2 | 15 | TRBJ1-3 | NA | NA